This T cell receptor beta chain is from a study of blood T cell repertoires in COVID-19. Background on the study: Spain, Italy and the United States supplied samples that represented acute and convalescent COVID-19. PBMCs, B-cell-depleted T cells, or T cells provided the cDNA or gDNA that made up the material.

Those enrolled in Seattle joined during active infection and were followed longitudinally afterward. Deletions cut 4 bases from V and 2 bases from J, with 15 bases between. The CDR3 is 15 amino acids. From germline, CDR1 is SGHAT and CDR2 FQDESV (reference sequence). As handled by the study authors: Reference gene primer amplification gave nucleated cell count estimates. Repertoires were generated with immunoSEQ multiplex PCR, while TCRdb's copy carries only in-frame clones and drops some. The V and J calls and the clone size are those of that table, but D and trimming were determined from the DNA. The sample shows tens of thousands of clones, approximately 80% of them seen only once. The count of this clone is one.

The origin of this receptor is a man in his thirties or forties with COVID-19, enrolled during active disease. Sequencing was done on a sample of peripheral blood. The chain links TRBV11-1 to TRBJ2-7; D might be TRBD2 (5 bases). As DNA, the CDR3 is TGTGCCAGCAGCTCCGACCATAGCGCAACCTACGAGCAGTACTTC. It codes for CASSSDHSATYEQYF.